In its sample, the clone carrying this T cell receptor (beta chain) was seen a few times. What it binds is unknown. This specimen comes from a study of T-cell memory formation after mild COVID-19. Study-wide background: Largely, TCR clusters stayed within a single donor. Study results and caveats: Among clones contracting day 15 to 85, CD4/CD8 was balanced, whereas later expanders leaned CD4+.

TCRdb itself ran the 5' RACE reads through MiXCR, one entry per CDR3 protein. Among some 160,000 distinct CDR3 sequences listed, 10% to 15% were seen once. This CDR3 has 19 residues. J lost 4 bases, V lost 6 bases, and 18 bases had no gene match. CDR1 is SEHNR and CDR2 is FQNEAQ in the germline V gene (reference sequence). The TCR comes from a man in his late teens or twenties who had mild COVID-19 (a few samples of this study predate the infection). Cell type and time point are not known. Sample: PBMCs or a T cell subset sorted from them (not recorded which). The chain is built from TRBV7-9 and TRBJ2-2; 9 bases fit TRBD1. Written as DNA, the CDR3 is TGTGCCAGCAGAGGTCAAGGGACAGGGAAACGCGAGGGCACCGGGGAGCTGTTTTTT. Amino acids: CASRGQGTGKREGTGELFF.